These T cell receptor beta chains were read from a single sample in a study of cytomegalovirus exposure and HLA in healthy donors. The repertoire was sequenced with immunoSEQ multiplex PCR; TCRdb's copy has only in-frame clones and lacks some. In the table there are around 140,000 clones, around 81% of which are singletons. Material for sequencing was PBMCs. The receptors shown here come from a man aged 50-60 years in good health and CMV-seronegative. Each CDR3 is given with its conserved first and last residue. The order of the fields is CDR3 DNA, CDR3 protein, D gene, V gene, clone size, J gene. D genes are given only for firm matches. Rows may omit the clone size; those that give it use once, few, many or a size class.

CDR3nt: TGTGCCGGGACAGTGAACACTGAAGCTTTCTTT
CDR3aa: CAGTVNTEAFF
d_gene: TRBD1
v_gene: TRBV19
abundance: -
j_gene: TRBJ1-1

CDR3nt: TGCGCCAGCAGCCAGGGCTTGGGGGGGGGTGTCACCGGGGAGCTGTTTTTT
CDR3aa: CASSQGLGGGVTGELFF
d_gene: TRBD2
v_gene: TRBV4-1
abundance: -
j_gene: TRBJ2-2

CDR3nt: TGTGCCAGCAGCTTAGTGCGACTAGCGGGAGAGACCCAGTACTTC
CDR3aa: CASSLVRLAGETQYF
d_gene: TRBD2
v_gene: TRBV7-6
abundance: -
j_gene: TRBJ2-5

CDR3nt: TGTGCCTGGACAGAGCAGGGGGCGCTGGGTTATGGCTACACCTTC
CDR3aa: CAWTEQGALGYGYTF
d_gene: TRBD1
v_gene: TRBV30
abundance: -
j_gene: TRBJ1-2

CDR3nt: TGCGCCAGCAGCTTGGGAGGACTAGGCACAGATACGCAGTATTTT
CDR3aa: CASSLGGLGTDTQYF
d_gene: TRBD2
v_gene: TRBV5-1
abundance: once
j_gene: TRBJ2-3

CDR3nt: TGTGCCAGCAGAGTCGGGACAGGGGAAGACACTGAAGCTTTCTTT
CDR3aa: CASRVGTGEDTEAFF
d_gene: TRBD1
v_gene: TRBV6-1
abundance: -
j_gene: TRBJ1-1

CDR3nt: TGCAGCGTTGAAGGTCCAGAGGACAGTCCAACCTACGAGCAGTACTTC
CDR3aa: CSVEGPEDSPTYEQYF
d_gene: -
v_gene: TRBV29-1
abundance: -
j_gene: TRBJ2-7

CDR3nt: TGTGCCAGCAGCCAACTGACTAGCGGCGGACCCCCCTACGAGCAGTACTTC
CDR3aa: CASSQLTSGGPPYEQYF
d_gene: TRBD2
v_gene: TRBV4-2
abundance: -
j_gene: TRBJ2-7

CDR3nt: TGTGCCAGCAGGCCGACAGGTTCCGAGAACACTGAAGCTTTCTTT
CDR3aa: CASRPTGSENTEAFF
d_gene: -
v_gene: TRBV28
abundance: -
j_gene: TRBJ1-1

CDR3nt: TGCAGCGTTGATCGAACAGGGGTCTATGGCTACACCTTC
CDR3aa: CSVDRTGVYGYTF
d_gene: TRBD1
v_gene: TRBV29-1
abundance: -
j_gene: TRBJ1-2

CDR3nt: TGTGCCAGTCGTCCGGCTAGCGGGGGAGAGACCCAGTACTTC
CDR3aa: CASRPASGGETQYF
d_gene: TRBD2
v_gene: TRBV19
abundance: -
j_gene: TRBJ2-5

CDR3nt: TGTGCCAGCCAACAAGGGGGTACAGATACGCAGTATTTT
CDR3aa: CASQQGGTDTQYF
d_gene: -
v_gene: TRBV19
abundance: -
j_gene: TRBJ2-3

CDR3nt: TGCGCCAGCAGCTTGGCCGGCCAGGGTGGCGGCTACACCTTC
CDR3aa: CASSLAGQGGGYTF
d_gene: -
v_gene: TRBV5-1
abundance: -
j_gene: TRBJ1-2

CDR3nt: TGTGCCAGCACATTCCGAGGGGAGACCCAGTACTTC
CDR3aa: CASTFRGETQYF
d_gene: -
v_gene: TRBV2
abundance: few
j_gene: TRBJ2-5

CDR3nt: TGCAGCGTTGAAGCCGTACAGGGGCTCGGGTACGAGCAGTACTTC
CDR3aa: CSVEAVQGLGYEQYF
d_gene: TRBD1
v_gene: TRBV29-1
abundance: once
j_gene: TRBJ2-7

CDR3nt: TGTGCCAGCAGCCGCGAGGGACTAGCGGGAGGGACCAGCACAGATACGCAGTATTTT
CDR3aa: CASSREGLAGGTSTDTQYF
d_gene: TRBD2
v_gene: TRBV5-6
abundance: -
j_gene: TRBJ2-3

CDR3nt: TGTGCCAGCAGTTCACAGGGGGCGCGGGGCTACACCTTC
CDR3aa: CASSSQGARGYTF
d_gene: TRBD1
v_gene: TRBV28
abundance: -
j_gene: TRBJ1-2

CDR3nt: TGTGCCAGCAGTTTATATCCGCTTTTGCGGGCCTACAATGAGCAGTTCTTC
CDR3aa: CASSLYPLLRAYNEQFF
d_gene: -
v_gene: TRBV27
abundance: few
j_gene: TRBJ2-1

CDR3nt: TGTGCCAGTGGGACTAGCGGGAGGAGGCTTCTCCGGGAGCTGTTTTTT
CDR3aa: CASGTSGRRLLRELFF
d_gene: TRBD2
v_gene: TRBV19
abundance: -
j_gene: TRBJ2-2

CDR3nt: TGCGCCAGCAGCTTGGGGCAGGGTGGCGTTATGACAGATACGCAGTATTTT
CDR3aa: CASSLGQGGVMTDTQYF
d_gene: -
v_gene: TRBV5-1
abundance: -
j_gene: TRBJ2-3

CDR3nt: TGTGCCAGCAGCCGACCCCCTGGGACACTCTGGCCCGAGCAGTACTTC
CDR3aa: CASSRPPGTLWPEQYF
d_gene: -
v_gene: TRBV5-6
abundance: -
j_gene: TRBJ2-7

CDR3nt: TGTGCCTGGAGTGTCGGGAGGACTCAGCCCCAGCATTTT
CDR3aa: CAWSVGRTQPQHF
d_gene: -
v_gene: TRBV30
abundance: -
j_gene: TRBJ1-5

CDR3nt: TGTGCCAGCAGCTGGGGAGGATTCGACAATGAGCAGTTCTTC
CDR3aa: CASSWGGFDNEQFF
d_gene: -
v_gene: TRBV5-4
abundance: few
j_gene: TRBJ2-1

CDR3nt: TGTGCCAGCAGTCGAACTCGGGGAGCCAAAAACATTCAGTACTTC
CDR3aa: CASSRTRGAKNIQYF
d_gene: -
v_gene: TRBV5-6
abundance: -
j_gene: TRBJ2-4

CDR3nt: TGTGCCAGCAGCCGGGACAGGGGGCTTTCACCCCTCCACTTT
CDR3aa: CASSRDRGLSPLHF
d_gene: TRBD1
v_gene: TRBV6-5
abundance: once
j_gene: TRBJ1-6

CDR3nt: TGCGCCAGCAGCCAGACCCCCGGGACAGCTCCGGGGGAGCAGTACTTC
CDR3aa: CASSQTPGTAPGEQYF
d_gene: TRBD1
v_gene: TRBV5-1
abundance: -
j_gene: TRBJ2-7

CDR3nt: TGTGCCAGCAGTCCCCCGGGCAGGGCCCACGAGCAGTACTTC
CDR3aa: CASSPPGRAHEQYF
d_gene: -
v_gene: TRBV28
abundance: -
j_gene: TRBJ2-7

CDR3nt: TGTGCCAGCAAACAGGCCGCGATGGGGGGACTAGCGGGAGTAAGAGATGAGCAGTTCTTC
CDR3aa: CASKQAAMGGLAGVRDEQFF
d_gene: TRBD2
v_gene: TRBV4-2
abundance: -
j_gene: TRBJ2-1

CDR3nt: TGCAGTTTTCGGGACAGGGGGCGCGATGAGCAGTTCTTC
CDR3aa: CSFRDRGRDEQFF
d_gene: TRBD1
v_gene: TRBV29-1
abundance: -
j_gene: TRBJ2-1

CDR3nt: TGTGCCAGCAGAAGGACAGGGGGCCTTCAGCCCCAGCATTTT
CDR3aa: CASRRTGGLQPQHF
d_gene: TRBD1
v_gene: TRBV6-6
abundance: few
j_gene: TRBJ1-5

CDR3nt: TGTGCCAGCAGTGCACCCGGGACAGAGATCTACGAGCAGTACTTC
CDR3aa: CASSAPGTEIYEQYF
d_gene: TRBD1
v_gene: TRBV27
abundance: -
j_gene: TRBJ2-7

CDR3nt: TGTGCCAGCTCACCACCACACAGGGTTACCGGGGAGCTGTTTTTT
CDR3aa: CASSPPHRVTGELFF
d_gene: -
v_gene: TRBV18
abundance: -
j_gene: TRBJ2-2

CDR3nt: TGTGCCAGCAGCGTCCGGCGGGGTTACGAGCAGTACTTC
CDR3aa: CASSVRRGYEQYF
d_gene: -
v_gene: TRBV14
abundance: -
j_gene: TRBJ2-7

CDR3nt: TGTGCCAGCAGCGTAGGACCGGACTTAAGGAACACTGAAGCTTTCTTT
CDR3aa: CASSVGPDLRNTEAFF
d_gene: -
v_gene: TRBV9
abundance: -
j_gene: TRBJ1-1

CDR3nt: TGTGCCAGCAGCCCACAGGGATATGGCTACACCTTC
CDR3aa: CASSPQGYGYTF
d_gene: -
v_gene: TRBV28
abundance: -
j_gene: TRBJ1-2

CDR3nt: TGTGCCAGCAGAAGGGGGATTAGCTCCTATAATTCACCCCTCCACTTT
CDR3aa: CASRRGISSYNSPLHF
d_gene: -
v_gene: TRBV28
abundance: -
j_gene: TRBJ1-6

CDR3nt: TGTGCCAGCAGTGAGAGGAATTCACCCCTCCACTTT
CDR3aa: CASSERNSPLHF
d_gene: -
v_gene: TRBV2
abundance: -
j_gene: TRBJ1-6

CDR3nt: TGTGCCACCAGCCGCAGCAGGGGCGCTTCTGGAAACACCATATATTTT
CDR3aa: CATSRSRGASGNTIYF
d_gene: -
v_gene: TRBV15
abundance: -
j_gene: TRBJ1-3

CDR3nt: TGTGCCAGCAACCCACCCCGCCTCGGCACTGAAGCTTTCTTT
CDR3aa: CASNPPRLGTEAFF
d_gene: -
v_gene: TRBV11-2
abundance: -
j_gene: TRBJ1-1

CDR3nt: TGTGCCAGCAGCCGACTAGCGGGAGTCGACAATGAGCAGTTCTTC
CDR3aa: CASSRLAGVDNEQFF
d_gene: TRBD2
v_gene: TRBV7-9
abundance: few
j_gene: TRBJ2-1

CDR3nt: TGTGCCAGCTCACCAGGACTTAATGAAAAACTGTTTTTT
CDR3aa: CASSPGLNEKLFF
d_gene: -
v_gene: TRBV18
abundance: -
j_gene: TRBJ1-4

CDR3nt: TGTGCCAGCAGCGGGGCTAGCGGGATCACAGATACGCAGTATTTT
CDR3aa: CASSGASGITDTQYF
d_gene: TRBD2
v_gene: TRBV11-2
abundance: -
j_gene: TRBJ2-3

CDR3nt: TGTGCCAGCAGCTCGGGACTCCTGGACTCTGGGGCCAACGTCCTGACTTTC
CDR3aa: CASSSGLLDSGANVLTF
d_gene: -
v_gene: TRBV5-4
abundance: few
j_gene: TRBJ2-6

CDR3nt: TGTGCCAGCAGTGGACAGGGGTTCTATGGCTACACCTTC
CDR3aa: CASSGQGFYGYTF
d_gene: TRBD1
v_gene: TRBV19
abundance: -
j_gene: TRBJ1-2

CDR3nt: TGTGCCAGCAGCCAAGATTACAGGGGGCTCGGCTACACCTTC
CDR3aa: CASSQDYRGLGYTF
d_gene: TRBD1
v_gene: TRBV14
abundance: -
j_gene: TRBJ1-2

CDR3nt: TGTGCCAGCCGCCCGGGGTCGAGGGGGAGGAACACTGAAGCTTTCTTT
CDR3aa: CASRPGSRGRNTEAFF
d_gene: -
v_gene: TRBV9
abundance: -
j_gene: TRBJ1-1

CDR3nt: TGTGCCAGCAGCTCCCCCCGACAGGGGGATAACAATGAGCAGTTCTTC
CDR3aa: CASSSPRQGDNNEQFF
d_gene: TRBD1
v_gene: TRBV5-4
abundance: -
j_gene: TRBJ2-1

CDR3nt: TGTGCCAGCAGCATACAGGGCACTGGAGAAAAACTGTTTTTT
CDR3aa: CASSIQGTGEKLFF
d_gene: -
v_gene: TRBV7-9
abundance: -
j_gene: TRBJ1-4

CDR3nt: TGCGCCAGCAGCTTGGTTCCCCGGGACAGGGGATCCGAGACCCAGTACTTC
CDR3aa: CASSLVPRDRGSETQYF
d_gene: TRBD1
v_gene: TRBV5-1
abundance: -
j_gene: TRBJ2-5

CDR3nt: TGTGCCTGGAAGTCGGGGGTCAATGAGCAGTTCTTC
CDR3aa: CAWKSGVNEQFF
d_gene: -
v_gene: TRBV30
abundance: -
j_gene: TRBJ2-1

CDR3nt: TGTGCCAGCAGCGTAGGGGCCCGCGGGGGCCAGGGCTACACCTTC
CDR3aa: CASSVGARGGQGYTF
d_gene: -
v_gene: TRBV9
abundance: once
j_gene: TRBJ1-2

CDR3nt: TGTGCCAGCAGTGAAGTCGAGACTTCTGGAAACACCATATATTTT
CDR3aa: CASSEVETSGNTIYF
d_gene: -
v_gene: TRBV2
abundance: -
j_gene: TRBJ1-3

CDR3nt: TGTGCCAGCACCTCGCGGGGTCTTAGCACAGATACGCAGTATTTT
CDR3aa: CASTSRGLSTDTQYF
d_gene: -
v_gene: TRBV6-6
abundance: few
j_gene: TRBJ2-3

CDR3nt: TGTGCCAGCTCACCGGGACAGCGCTACGAGCAGTACTTC
CDR3aa: CASSPGQRYEQYF
d_gene: TRBD1
v_gene: TRBV18
abundance: -
j_gene: TRBJ2-7

CDR3nt: TGTGCCCGAGCGGGGGGACCCACAGATACGCAGTATTTT
CDR3aa: CARAGGPTDTQYF
d_gene: TRBD2
v_gene: TRBV30
abundance: -
j_gene: TRBJ2-3